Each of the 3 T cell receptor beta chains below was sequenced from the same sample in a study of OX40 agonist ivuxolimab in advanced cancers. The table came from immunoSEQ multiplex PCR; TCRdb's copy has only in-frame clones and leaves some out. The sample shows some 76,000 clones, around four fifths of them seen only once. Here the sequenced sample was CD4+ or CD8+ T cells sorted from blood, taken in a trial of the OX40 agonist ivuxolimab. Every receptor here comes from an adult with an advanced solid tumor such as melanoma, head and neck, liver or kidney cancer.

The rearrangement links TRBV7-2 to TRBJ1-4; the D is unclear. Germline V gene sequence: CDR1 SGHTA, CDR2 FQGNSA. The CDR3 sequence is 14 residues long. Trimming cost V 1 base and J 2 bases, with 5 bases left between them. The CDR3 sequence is CASSLVGTNEKLFF. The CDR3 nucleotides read TGTGCCAGCAGCTTAGTGGGGACTAATGAAAAACTGTTTTTT. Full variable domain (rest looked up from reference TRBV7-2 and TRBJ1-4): GAGVSQSPSNKVTEKGKDVELRCDPISGHTALYWYRQSLGQGLEFLIYFQGNSAPDKSGLPSDRFSAERTGGSVSTLTIQRTQQEDSAVYLCASSLVGTNEKLFFGSGTQLSVL.

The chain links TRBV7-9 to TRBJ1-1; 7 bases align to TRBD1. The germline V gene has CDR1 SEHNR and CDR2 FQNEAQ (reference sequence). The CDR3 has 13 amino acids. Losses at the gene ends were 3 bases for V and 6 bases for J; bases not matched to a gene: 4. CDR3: CASSFSQGAEAFF. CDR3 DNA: TGTGCCAGCAGCTTTTCGCAGGGGGCTGAAGCTTTCTTT.

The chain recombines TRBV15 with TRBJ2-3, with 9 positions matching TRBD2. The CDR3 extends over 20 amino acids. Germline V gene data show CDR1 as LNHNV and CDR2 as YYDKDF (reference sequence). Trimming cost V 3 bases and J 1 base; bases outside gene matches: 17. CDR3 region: CATSSPGGSGGKPGTDTQYF. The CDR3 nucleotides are TGTGCCACCAGCAGCCCAGGAGGTAGCGGGGGCAAACCGGGCACAGATACGCAGTATTTT.